This TCR beta chain was sequenced during a study of blood T cells in healthy people across ages. The CDR3 has 13 residues. Germline loops: CDR1 SGHRS, CDR2 YFSETQ. V lost 3 bases, J lost 7 bases, and 14 bases lay in between. With respect to this clonotype: What it binds is unknown.

A J-beta primer mix and a sample-barcoded 5' primer were used in a second PCR of about 7 to 12 cycles. Through a template-switch adaptor with 12 random nucleotides, each cDNA molecule received a tag. From each sample, at least 2.5 million paired-end reads containing CDR3 were obtained. Via MiXCR, TCRdb re-called the 5' RACE reads, giving one row per CDR3 protein. The repertoire holds about 1.6 million distinct CDR3 sequences, about 35% seen once, with roughly 12% in the top ten. General study results and limits: Any changes in expanded clonotypes were possibly confounded, as donor CMV status remained unknown.

Every sample had a minimum of 7 million PBMCs isolated. Sequences were obtained from blood. The TCR originated in a woman aged 25 to 39 in good health. This sequence joins TRBV5-1 and TRBJ2-7; D uncertain. CDR3: CASSWISYNEQYF. CDR3 bases: TGCGCCAGCAGCTGGATCTCCTACAATGAGCAGTACTTC.